This T cell receptor beta chain originates from a study of CD8+ T cells in alopecia areata. About the study: The authors scored treated patients' severity by affected scalp percentage.

V gave up 2 bases and J gave up 0 bases; unmatched junction bases: 4. CDR1 is MGHRA and CDR2 is YSYEKL in the germline V gene. The CDR3 consists of 17 residues. Treatment: oral pan-JAK inhibitor, 5-10 mg twice daily. Investigators isolated RNA and reverse transcribed it into cDNA to act as the sequencing template. The data were produced by immunoSEQ multiplex PCR, yet TCRdb's version contains in-frame clones alone and is incomplete. Of about 120,000 clones listed, about 50% are singletons. The input for sequencing was CD4+ T cells sorted from blood, taken at week 4, from a patient treated with tofacitinib. This chain links TRBV4-1 with TRBJ2-6; 7 nucleotides align to TRBD1. This clonotype was obtained from a human donor with alopecia areata. The CDR3 region is CASSQPGQVSGANVLTF. CDR3 nucleotide sequence: TGCGCCAGCAGCCAACCCGGACAGGTCTCTGGGGCCAACGTCCTGACTTTC.